Sequencing of this T cell receptor beta chain was carried out in a study of early T cells in non-severe SARS-CoV-2 infection. Researchers tagged individual cDNA molecules with unique molecular identifiers. TCRdb passed the 5' RACE reads through MiXCR, listing each CDR3 protein once. Among approximately 100,000 distinct CDR3 sequences, over 15% were seen once, and the ten largest hold 0.95% to 1.5%. This clonotype showed up just a few times. CDR1 and CDR2 (germline): SNHLY, FYNNEI. V was shortened by 7 bases and J by 4 bases, with 10 bases between the two germline ends. The CDR3 length is 13 residues. The clonotype comes from an adult who was a healthcare worker with PCR-confirmed SARS-CoV-2 infection or an uninfected control (not recorded which). The sequencing input was whole blood. The genes are TRBV2 and TRBJ2-2; D may be TRBD1 (5 bases). The CDR3 is CASTGQPTGELFF. In DNA form, the CDR3 reads TGTGCCAGCACCGGACAACCCACCGGGGAGCTGTTTTTT.